These 9 T cell receptor beta chains came from one sample sequenced in a study of T cells in localized non-small cell lung cancer. TCRdb keeps only in-frame clones here, not all; method: immunoSEQ multiplex PCR. The sample yields a few thousand clones, over 35% seen once. The starting material was normal lung tissue next to the tumor, obtained before any cancer treatment. The origin of the receptors is a woman between 40 and 69 years old with stage I lung adenocarcinoma.

The chain recombines TRBV10-1 with TRBJ2-1, with D possibly matching TRBD2 (6 bases). Trimming removed 5 bases at V and 9 bases at J, with 14 bases between. Germline V gene lookup returns CDR1 WNHNN and CDR2 SYGVQD (reference sequence). The CDR3 spans 13 residues. Here the CDR3 DNA reads TGCGCCAGCAGTAGATCCCAGGAGGGTGAGCAGTTCTTC. Translation gives CASSRSQEGEQFF.

The rearrangement links TRBV14 to TRBJ2-3; D assignment may be TRBD1 or TRBD2 (5 bases each). This CDR3 has 13 amino acids. Germline-derived CDR1 and CDR2 are SGHDN and FVKESK. V shed 4 bases and J shed 15 bases, with 20 bases lying between them. DNA for the CDR3: TGTGCCAGCAGCCTTATAATGGGGGAGTGTCGCTATTTT. This codes for CASSLIMGECRYF.

This clone came up once. V and J are TRBV9 and TRBJ2-5; D unresolved. Trimming shortened V by 5 bases and J by 5 bases, and 10 bases separated the two germline ends. The CDR3 contains 12 residues. In germline, CDR1 is SGDLS, CDR2 YYNGEE. CDR3 sequence reads: CASSEARETQYF. The CDR3 DNA reads as TGTGCCAGCAGTGAAGCGCGGGAGACCCAGTACTTC.

This clone showed up just a few times. The chain has TRBV19 and TRBJ2-5; 12 bases fit TRBD2. The V gene end was trimmed by 4 bases and the J gene end by 4 bases; junction bases not matched to a gene: 4. The V gene's germline CDR1 is LNHDA and CDR2 SQIVND (reference sequence). The CDR3 totals 15 residues. CDR3 nucleotide sequence: TGTGCCAGTAGTAAGACTAGCGGGAGTTTAGAGACCCAGTACTTC. It specifies CASSKTSGSLETQYF.

This clone has a handful of counts. The genes are TRBV6-7 and TRBJ2-7, with D possibly TRBD2 on 5 matching bases. TRBV6-7 has ORF status, its function being uncertain. This CDR3 is built from 11 residues. V dropped 8 bases and J dropped 7 bases, with 12 bases sitting between them. The CDR3 sequence: CASALGDEQYF. The DNA for the CDR3 is TGTGCCAGCGCGCTCGGGGATGAGCAGTACTTC.

This clone came up once. The V and J genes are TRBV19 and TRBJ1-2; a weak D match, TRBD1 (5 bases). Trimming took 7 bases from V and 4 from J, leaving 13 bases between them. Germline assignment: CDR1 LNHDA and CDR2 SQIVND (reference sequence). CDR3 size: 13 residues. CDR3 sequence (DNA): TGTGCCAGTAACGACAGAAATCTCTATGGCTACACCTTC. Translated, it gives CASNDRNLYGYTF.

The sample holds one count of this clone. V usage is TRBV28 and J usage is TRBJ2-7; 12 positions agree with TRBD2. Germline CDR1 and CDR2: MDHEN and SYDVKM. The V and J ends lost 5 bases and 4 bases, in that order; junction bases with no gene match: 6. The CDR3 is made up of 15 amino acids. The CDR3 DNA is TGTGCCAGCAGTCAGTTGACTAGCGGGAGTTACGAGCAGTACTTC. It is translated as CASSQLTSGSYEQYF. Together with reference TRBV28 and TRBJ2-7, the CDR3 gives the full variable domain: DVKVTQSSRYLVKRTGEKVFLECVQDMDHENMFWYRQDPGLGLRLIYFSYDVKMKEKGDIPEGYSVSREKKERFSLILESASTNQTSMYLCASSQLTSGSYEQYFGPGTRLTVT.

The chain couples TRBV19 to TRBJ1-5; the match to TRBD1 covers 7 bases. Trimming cost V 7 bases and J 3 bases; bases outside gene matches: 12. Germline CDR1 is LNHDA and CDR2 is SQIVND (reference sequence). CDR3 size: 16 residues. The CDR3 DNA reads TGTGCCAGTACTCAAGGGGGCCTATTATACAATCAGCCCCAGCATTTT. Translated, it gives CASTQGGLLYNQPQHF.

This clone has only a few counts. The rearrangement joins TRBV19 to TRBJ1-5; TRBD1 matches at 7 bases. The CDR3 runs 19 residues. Per the germline V gene, CDR1 is LNHDA and CDR2 is SQIVND (reference sequence). V shed 8 bases and J 0 bases; nucleotides not matched to a gene: 19. CDR3 in amino acids: CASERRIQGGSYSNQPQHF. CDR3 bases: TGTGCCAGTGAAAGGAGGATTCAGGGGGGATCATATAGCAATCAGCCCCAGCATTTT.